The 21 T cell receptor beta chains below all came from one sample that was sequenced in a study of technical replicates of blood from several donors. Repertoires were generated with immunoSEQ multiplex PCR, while TCRdb's copy carries only in-frame clones and drops some. This table holds approximately 100,000 clones, 96% found once. The sequencing sample was made of T cells isolated from PBMCs. All receptors derive from a human donor in good health.

This clone was detected once. One end of the junction does not line up with germline, which may come from a read error. The rearrangement uses TRBV4-1 and TRBJ1-1; D not resolved. Germline assignment: CDR1 MGHRA and CDR2 YSYEKL. This CDR3 spans 15 amino acids. CDR3 DNA sequence: TGCGCCAGCAGCCATCTTCTTTCGGGGAACGCTGAAGCTTTCTTT. Translating it yields CASSHLLSGNAEAFF.

This clone was counted once. The chain carries TRBV9 and TRBJ1-2; D is possibly TRBD1 (6 bases). From germline, CDR1 is SGDLS and CDR2 YYNGEE. This CDR3 region has 16 residues. Trimming pared 0 bases from V and 7 bases from J, leaving 19 bases between. The CDR3 loop is CASSVARGGTLSGYTF. Here the CDR3 DNA reads TGTGCCAGCAGCGTAGCTCGGGGTGGGACACTCTCTGGCTACACCTTC.

This clone was detected once. The rearrangement uses TRBV18 and TRBJ2-3; D may be TRBD2 (5 bases). The CDR3 extends over 15 amino acids. Trimming pared 2 bases from V and 2 bases from J, leaving 11 bases between. Germline V lookup: CDR1 KGHSH, CDR2 LQKENI. This CDR3 reads CASSPSGEFTDTQYF. The CDR3 nucleotides read TGTGCCAGCTCACCAAGTGGGGAGTTCACAGATACGCAGTATTTT.

The V call is TRBV6-1, the J call TRBJ2-5, with D perhaps matching TRBD2 (6 bases). This CDR3 spans 13 amino acids. Germline CDR1 and CDR2: MNHNS and SASEGT. V shed 7 bases and J shed 5 bases, with 14 bases lying between them. This CDR3 reads CASTHTRGETQYF. The CDR3 nucleotides read TGTGCCAGCACACACACTCGGGGGGAGACCCAGTACTTC.

The V call is TRBV27, the J call TRBJ2-1; 9 bases agree with TRBD2. Germline V gene lookup returns CDR1 MNHEY and CDR2 SMNVEV (reference sequence). The CDR3 length is 15 residues. V was clipped by 7 bases and J by 5 bases; unmatched bases: 9. The CDR3 spells CASTSGLAANNEQFF. For the CDR3, the DNA is TGTGCCAGCACCTCGGGACTAGCCGCTAACAATGAGCAGTTCTTC.

The chain employs TRBV2 and TRBJ2-2, with a possible D match to TRBD2 (5 bases). V dropped 4 bases and J dropped 6 bases, with 12 bases sitting between them. Germline CDR1 SNHLY, CDR2 FYNNEI. This CDR3 has 14 amino acids. The CDR3, as DNA: TGTGCCAGCAGTGCCTCCGGGGTTGCCGGGGAGCTGTTTTTT. It is translated as CASSASGVAGELFF. Full variable domain (outside the CDR3, taken from reference TRBV2 and TRBJ2-2): EPEVTQTPSHQVTQMGQEVILRCVPISNHLYFYWYRQILGQKVEFLVSFYNNEISEKSEIFDDQFSVERPDGSNFTLKIRSTKLEDSAMYFCASSASGVAGELFFGEGSRLTVL.

This chain links TRBV30 with TRBJ2-1, with 9 bases matching TRBD1. The CDR3 runs 15 residues. The V segment lost 4 bases and the J segment 7 bases; nucleotides outside the gene matches: 11. The germline gives CDR1 GTSNPN, CDR2 SVGIG (reference sequence). CDR3 nucleotide sequence: TGTGCCTGGAATGAGGGGACAGGGTTTGGGAATGAGCAGTTCTTC. Its protein product is CAWNEGTGFGNEQFF.

The CDR3 protein is CASSPSNTEAFF. In DNA, the CDR3 is TGTGCCAGCAGCCCCTCGAACACTGAAGCTTTCTTT. The rearrangement uses TRBV9 and TRBJ1-1; D is uncertain. CDR3 length equals 12 residues. V dropped 4 bases and J dropped 1 base, with 5 bases sitting between them. Germline V lookup: CDR1 SGDLS, CDR2 YYNGEE.

The gene calls are TRBV19 and TRBJ2-5; perhaps TRBD1 as D (6 bases). The CDR3 is made up of 12 amino acids. Trimming took 5 bases from V and 4 from J, leaving 8 bases between them. Germline assignment: CDR1 LNHDA and CDR2 SQIVND (reference sequence). The CDR3 region has the DNA TGTGCCAGTAGTTGGGGGCGAGAGACCCAGTACTTC. This encodes CASSWGRETQYF. Combining the CDR3 with reference TRBV19 and TRBJ2-5 gives the whole variable domain DGGITQSPKYLFRKEGQNVTLSCEQNLNHDAMYWYRQDPGQGLRLIYYSQIVNDFQKGDIAEGYSVSREKKESFPLTVTSAQKNPTAFYLCASSWGRETQYFGPGTRLLVL.

The V and J genes are TRBV6-1 and TRBJ2-1; D remains unclear. The CDR3 covers 14 residues. The V end was cut by 6 bases, the J end by 0 bases, with 9 bases between. Germline V gene lookup returns CDR1 MNHNS and CDR2 SASEGT. The CDR3 loop is CASSVQSSYNEQFF. The DNA for the CDR3 is TGTGCCAGCAGCGTACAGAGCTCCTACAATGAGCAGTTCTTC.

The chain is built from TRBV29-1 and TRBJ1-2; TRBD1 aligns across 7 bases. The germline V gene encodes CDR1 SQVTM and CDR2 ANQGSEA. Trimming at V came to 4 bases and at J to 6 bases, leaving 17 bases not matched to a gene. The CDR3 consists of 16 residues. This CDR3 reads CSVGELQGERGDGYTF. CDR3 DNA sequence: TGCAGCGTTGGGGAACTTCAGGGGGAAAGAGGAGATGGCTACACCTTC.

The V and J genes are TRBV20-1 and TRBJ1-1, with 11 bases matching TRBD1. The trim removed 3 bases at V and 10 bases at J, leaving 1 base unmatched. Germline V gene sequence: CDR1 DFQATT, CDR2 SNEGSKA (reference sequence). CDR3 size: 11 residues. CDR3 in DNA: TGCAGTGCTAGGGACAGGGGGCGAGCTTTCTTT. Protein sequence: CSARDRGRAFF.

The V gene is TRBV4-1, the J gene TRBJ2-7; tentatively, D is TRBD1 (7 bases). CDR1 is MGHRA, CDR2 YSYEKL, per germline. CDR3 length: 15 residues. Deletions cut 3 bases from V and 3 bases from J, with 15 bases between. The CDR3 loop is CASSHPLQGGYEQYF. CDR3 nucleotide sequence: TGCGCCAGCAGCCACCCACTTCAGGGGGGCTACGAGCAGTACTTC.

The chain joins TRBV5-4 to TRBJ1-1; D is unresolved. Germline CDR1 reads SGHNT; CDR2 reads YYREEE (reference sequence). V gave up 1 base and J gave up 2 bases, with 3 bases separating them. The CDR3 contains 12 residues. The CDR3 loop is CASSLTNTEAFF. The CDR3 DNA reads as TGTGCCAGCAGCTTGACAAACACTGAAGCTTTCTTT.

The chain joins TRBV5-1 to TRBJ1-1, with 11 bases that match TRBD1. V lost 5 bases and J lost 4; bases outside the gene matches: 10. The length of the CDR3 is 16 residues. The germline CDR1 and CDR2 sequences are SGHRS and YFSETQ. CDR3 in DNA: TGCGCCAGCAGTCTCGGACAGGGGGCGAGGGGCACTGAAGCTTTCTTT. Its translation is CASSLGQGARGTEAFF.

This chain connects TRBV7-8 to TRBJ2-7; D unclear. Trimming took off 4 bases at V and 6 bases at J, with 16 bases between the two ends. CDR3 length equals 14 residues. Germline values: CDR1 SGHVS, CDR2 FQNEAQ. Here the CDR3 DNA reads TGTGCCAGCAGCTCCCCCTGGAGAGGATCCGAGCAGTACTTC. Its translation: CASSSPWRGSEQYF.

V usage is TRBV6-1 and J usage is TRBJ2-1; 10 bases align to TRBD2. This CDR3 contains 15 residues. J was trimmed by 2 bases and V by 7 bases; bases with no gene match: 5. Germline values: CDR1 MNHNS, CDR2 SASEGT. CDR3 nucleotide sequence: TGTGCCAGCACCAGACTAGCGGGTCCCTACAATGAGCAGTTCTTC. Its translation: CASTRLAGPYNEQFF.

The genes are TRBV25-1 and TRBJ2-7; the D gene is possibly TRBD2 (5 bases). Germline CDR1 and CDR2: MGHDK and SYGVNS. Trimming stripped 2 bases from V and 5 bases from J, with 13 bases between. The CDR3 runs to 14 residues. CDR3 sequence: CASSEPGLLHEQYF. The CDR3 DNA sequence: TGTGCCAGCAGTGAACCCGGACTCCTCCACGAGCAGTACTTC.

This chain connects TRBV19 to TRBJ2-3, with 12 bases aligning to TRBD2. With 5 bases clipped from V and 2 bases from J, the junction kept 11 bases outside the gene matches. Germline loops: CDR1 LNHDA, CDR2 SQIVND (reference sequence). This CDR3 spans 18 amino acids. The CDR3 DNA is TGTGCCAGTAGTCCACTCAGGACTAGCGGGGCATACACAGATACGCAGTATTTT. It specifies CASSPLRTSGAYTDTQYF. Variable domain in full (rest from reference TRBV19 and TRBJ2-3): DGGITQSPKYLFRKEGQNVTLSCEQNLNHDAMYWYRQDPGQGLRLIYYSQIVNDFQKGDIAEGYSVSREKKESFPLTVTSAQKNPTAFYLCASSPLRTSGAYTDTQYFGPGTRLTVL.

The chain joins TRBV29-1 to TRBJ1-2; TRBD1 agrees at 7 bases. Trimming took 7 bases from V and 11 from J; bases not matched to a gene: 16. Germline V CDR1 and CDR2: SQVTM, ANQGSEA. The CDR3 has 13 residues. This CDR3 reads CSAPNGGQTGYTF. The CDR3 DNA sequence: TGCAGCGCCCCCAATGGGGGACAGACGGGTTACACCTTC.

The chain uses TRBV6-5 and TRBJ1-1; 10 bases fit TRBD1. Looked up from germline, CDR1 is MNHEY and CDR2 is SVGAGI. The trim removed 9 bases at V and 5 bases at J, leaving 12 bases unmatched. The length of the CDR3 is 15 residues. The DNA of the CDR3 is TGTGCCAGTGGTAGTGGGGACAGGGGAAGTACTGAAGCTTTCTTT. It translates to CASGSGDRGSTEAFF.